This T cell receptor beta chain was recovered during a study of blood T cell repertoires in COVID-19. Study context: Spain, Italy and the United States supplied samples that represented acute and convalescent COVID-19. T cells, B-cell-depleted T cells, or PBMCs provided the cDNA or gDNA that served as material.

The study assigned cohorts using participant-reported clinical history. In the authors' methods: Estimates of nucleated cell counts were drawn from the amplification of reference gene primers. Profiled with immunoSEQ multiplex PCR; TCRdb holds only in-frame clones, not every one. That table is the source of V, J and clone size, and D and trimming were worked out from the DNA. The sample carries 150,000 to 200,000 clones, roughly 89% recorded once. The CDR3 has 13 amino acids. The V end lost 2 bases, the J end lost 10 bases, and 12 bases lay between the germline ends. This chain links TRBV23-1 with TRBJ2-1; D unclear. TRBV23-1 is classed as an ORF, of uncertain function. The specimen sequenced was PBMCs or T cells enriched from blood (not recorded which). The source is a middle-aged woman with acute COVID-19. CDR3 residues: CASSQKVRPEQFF. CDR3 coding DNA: TGCGCCAGCAGTCAAAAGGTCAGGCCCGAGCAGTTCTTC.